What follows are 7 T cell receptor beta chains derived from one specimen sequenced in a study of vaccination and CD4 T cells after COVID-19. No antigen has been assigned to these receptors. Cultured CD4+ T cell DNA was sequenced using the Oncomine TCR Beta short-read assay. One entry per CDR3 protein results from TCRdb running MiXCR on the PCR reads. The sample lists 2,500 to 3,500 distinct CDR3 sequences, 75% to 90% occurring once. The treatment denotes: approximately nine-day PBMC culture with coronavirus spike peptide pools or control peptides (ViraFEST assay). The source material was CD4+ T cells from blood, cultured in vitro. Receptors originate from a human donor who had recovered from COVID-19.

This chain links TRBV20-1 with TRBJ1-3; weak D call: TRBD1 (5 bases). This CDR3 comprises 17 residues. With 4 bases removed from V and 0 bases from J, the gap between germline ends came to 19 bases. CDR1 DFQATT and CDR2 SNEGSKA come from the germline V gene (reference sequence). CDR3 DNA sequence: TGCAGTGCTACGGGCCCCAGACAGAGGGGCTCTGGAAACACCATATATTTT. This translates into CSATGPRQRGSGNTIYF.

The V call is TRBV20-1, the J call TRBJ2-2, with D perhaps TRBD1 (6 bases). CDR1 is DFQATT and CDR2 is SNEGSKA in the germline V gene (reference sequence). The CDR3 is 12 residues long. V lost 8 bases, J lost 3 bases, and 10 bases lay in between. The CDR3 reads CSTTGDTGELFF. CDR3 in DNA: TGCAGTACGACAGGAGACACCGGGGAGCTGTTTTTT.

V gene TRBV15 combines with J gene TRBJ1-6; possibly TRBD1 for D (6 bases). Per germline, CDR1 LNHNV and CDR2 YYDKDF (reference sequence). With 0 bases removed from V and 13 bases from J, the gap between germline ends came to 16 bases. The CDR3 extends over 15 amino acids. For the CDR3, the DNA is TGTGCCACCAGCAGAGATCGGGGGGCAGGTTCCCCCCTCCACTTT. It translates to CATSRDRGAGSPLHF.

This chain connects TRBV5-1 to TRBJ1-1; D possibly corresponds to TRBD1 (5 bases). Germline values: CDR1 SGHRS, CDR2 YFSETQ. V dropped 2 bases and J dropped 3 bases, with 11 bases sitting between them. CDR3 length equals 14 residues. CDR3 region: CASSFQGVDTEAFF. The CDR3 DNA sequence: TGCGCCAGCAGCTTTCAGGGTGTGGACACTGAAGCTTTCTTT.

The V gene is TRBV19, the J gene TRBJ2-2; 15 bases map to TRBD2. The CDR3 contains 17 residues. The V and J ends lost 9 bases and 5 bases, in that order; junction bases with no gene match: 10. CDR1 and CDR2 (germline): LNHDA, SQIVND (reference sequence). CDR3 sequence: CASRQGTSGGRTGELFF. The CDR3 DNA reads TGTGCCAGCCGGCAAGGGACTAGCGGGGGGAGAACCGGGGAGCTGTTTTTT.

J is TRBJ2-7 and V is TRBV2; 7 bases match TRBD1. V was clipped by 7 bases and J by 3 bases; unmatched bases: 6. The CDR3 has 13 amino acids. Germline CDR1 reads SNHLY; CDR2 reads FYNNEI. CDR3 DNA sequence: TGTGCCAGCACAGTTGGGGACAGCTACGAGCAGTACTTC. It yields the protein CASTVGDSYEQYF.

V and J are TRBV2 and TRBJ1-6; the D is unclear. Germline V gene lookup returns CDR1 SNHLY and CDR2 FYNNEI. The CDR3 runs 14 residues. V lost 5 bases and J lost 6, with 11 bases in between. The DNA of the CDR3 is TGTGCCAGCAGTCAGCGGGCCCTTAATTCACCCCTCCACTTT. Amino acid sequence: CASSQRALNSPLHF.